Following are 9 T cell receptor beta chains from one sample sequenced in a study of shared clonotypes between healthy human individuals. The assay was immunoSEQ multiplex PCR, and TCRdb's table has in-frame clones only and misses some. The sample carries about 1 million clones, approximately 76% recorded once. Material for sequencing was memory CD4+ T cells sorted from blood. Subset here: CD45RA-negative fraction. The receptors shown here come from a man in his late teens or twenties in good health.

The chain has TRBV7-9 and TRBJ2-7, with 7 bases aligning to TRBD1. Trimming removed 5 bases from V and 1 base from J; junction bases left unmatched: 14. The germline gives CDR1 SEHNR, CDR2 FQNEAQ (reference sequence). This CDR3 contains 17 residues. CDR3 residues: CASSDSDGQAPSYEQYF. Written as DNA, the CDR3 is TGTGCCAGCAGCGACTCGGACGGACAGGCCCCTTCCTACGAGCAGTACTTC. Supplemented by reference TRBV7-9 and TRBJ2-7, the full variable domain reads DTGVSQNPRHKITKRGQNVTFRCDPISEHNRLYWYRQTLGQGPEFLTYFQNEAQLEKSRLLSDRFSAERPKGSFSTLEIQRTEQGDSAMYLCASSDSDGQAPSYEQYFGPGTRLTVT.

J is TRBJ2-3 and V is TRBV14; D is undetermined. V lost 9 bases and J 2 bases, leaving 9 bases between the germline ends. This CDR3 region has 12 residues. Germline values: CDR1 SGHDN, CDR2 FVKESK. The CDR3: CARWRFTDTQYF. CDR3 nucleotide sequence: TGTGCCAGGTGGAGATTCACAGATACGCAGTATTTT.

The chain has TRBV9 and TRBJ2-5; no clear D. Germline V gives CDR1 SGDLS, CDR2 YYNGEE. V was cut by 7 bases and J by 5 bases, with 12 bases left in between. The CDR3 runs to 12 residues. DNA for the CDR3: TGTGCCAGCGGAACTGAACGGGAGACCCAGTACTTC. Residues: CASGTERETQYF.

The chain couples TRBV5-4 to TRBJ1-1; perhaps TRBD1 as D (5 bases). CDR3 size: 13 residues. Germline V gene sequence: CDR1 SGHNT, CDR2 YYREEE (reference sequence). V shed 4 bases and J shed 1 base, with 8 bases lying between them. The CDR3 DNA reads TGTGCCAGCAGCACTGGGGCGAACACTGAAGCTTTCTTT. Its protein product is CASSTGANTEAFF.

The genes are TRBV27 and TRBJ2-5; possibly TRBD2 for D (6 bases). This CDR3 has 13 amino acids. Germline CDR1 is MNHEY and CDR2 is SMNVEV (reference sequence). Between the trimmed V and J ends, which lost 3 bases and 5 bases, there was a span of 10 bases. The CDR3 DNA reads TGTGCCAGCAGTTTCGCGGGGTTGGAGACCCAGTACTTC. It translates to CASSFAGLETQYF.

The rearrangement joins TRBV29-1 to TRBJ1-5, with a weak D call TRBD1 (6 bases). V was shortened by 4 bases and J by 6 bases, with 19 bases between the two germline ends. CDR3 length equals 15 residues. Germline V gene lookup returns CDR1 SQVTM and CDR2 ANQGSEA. For the CDR3, the DNA is TGCAGCGTTGCCCGGGACACCGGGGGTGGTCAGCCCCAGCATTTT. Translating it yields CSVARDTGGGQPQHF.

This clone was counted once. The V and J genes are TRBV7-2 and TRBJ2-7, with D possibly matching TRBD2 (6 bases). The CDR3 runs to 17 residues. With 4 bases removed from V and 7 bases from J, the gap between germline ends came to 26 bases. Germline V gene lookup returns CDR1 SGHTA and CDR2 FQGNSA. In DNA, the CDR3 is TGTGCCAGCAGCTCTTACCCCCTTCAGGGAGGTCGTGTGGAGCAGTACTTC. Its protein product is CASSSYPLQGGRVEQYF.

The CDR3 protein is CASSLSTFGYGYTF. DNA for the CDR3: TGTGCCAGCAGTTTATCGACCTTTGGGTATGGCTACACCTTC. This chain uses TRBV27 with TRBJ1-2, with no clear D. The CDR3 is 14 amino acids. V dropped 0 bases and J dropped 5 bases, with 10 bases sitting between them. Germline V CDR1 and CDR2: MNHEY, SMNVEV (reference sequence).

The rearrangement links TRBV4-1 to TRBJ1-2, with 8 positions matching TRBD1. The CDR3 totals 16 residues. The germline V gene has CDR1 MGHRA and CDR2 YSYEKL. J gave up 2 bases and V 0 bases, and 5 bases lay outside the gene matches. The CDR3 protein is CASSQDWDRSNYGYTF. In DNA form, the CDR3 reads TGCGCCAGCAGCCAAGACTGGGACAGGTCAAACTATGGCTACACCTTC.